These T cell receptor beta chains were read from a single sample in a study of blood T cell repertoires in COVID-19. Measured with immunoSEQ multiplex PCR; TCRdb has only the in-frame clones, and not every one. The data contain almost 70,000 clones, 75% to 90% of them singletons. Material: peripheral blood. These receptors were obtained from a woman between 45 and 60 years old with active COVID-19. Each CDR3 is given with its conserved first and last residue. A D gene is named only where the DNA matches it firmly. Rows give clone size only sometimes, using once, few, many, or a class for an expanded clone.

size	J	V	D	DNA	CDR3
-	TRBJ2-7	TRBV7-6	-	TGTGCCAGCAGCTTGGCTGTCGGAGACCTCTCCTACGAGCAGTACTTC	CASSLAVGDLSYEQYF
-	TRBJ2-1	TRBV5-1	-	TGCGCCAGCAGCTCCCAGTACCAGTTATATGAGCAGTTCTTC	CASSSQYQLYEQFF
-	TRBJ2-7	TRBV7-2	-	TGTGCCAGCAGCCCTGGACTGTTACCGAACTACGAGCAGTACTTC	CASSPGLLPNYEQYF
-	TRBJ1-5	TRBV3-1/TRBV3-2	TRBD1	TGTGCCAGCAGCCAAGGGAGCCAGGGGGCAGGTCAGCCCCAGCATTTT	CASSQGSQGAGQPQHF
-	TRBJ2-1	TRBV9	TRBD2	TGTGCCAGCAGCGTAGGCGGGAGGGCCTCCTACAATGAGCAGTTCTTC	CASSVGGRASYNEQFF
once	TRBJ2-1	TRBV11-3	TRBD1	TGTGCCAGCAGCTTGGGGGGACAGGGTTTCAATGAGCAGTTCTTC	CASSLGGQGFNEQFF
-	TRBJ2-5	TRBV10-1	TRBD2	TGCGCCAGCAGTCGGACTAGCGGGAGAAAAGAGACCCAGTACTTC	CASSRTSGRKETQYF
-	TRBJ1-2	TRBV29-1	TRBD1	TGCAGCGTTGAAGTAACAGGGGGCTCCCCGGAGGGCTACACCTTC	CSVEVTGGSPEGYTF
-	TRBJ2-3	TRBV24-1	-	TGTGCCACCAGTGATCCCAGGACAGTGGGAGATACGCAGTATTTT	CATSDPRTVGDTQYF
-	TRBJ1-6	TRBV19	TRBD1	TGTGCCAGTAACACCAACAGGGGTACCTCACCCCTCCACTTT	CASNTNRGTSPLHF
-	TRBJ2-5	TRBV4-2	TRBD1	TGTGCCAGCAGCGACCGGACGCGGACAGGGCTCGGGGAGACCCAGTACTTC	CASSDRTRTGLGETQYF
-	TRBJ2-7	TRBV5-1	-	TGCGCCAGCAGAGGGGACTCCGCCTACGAGCAGTACTTC	CASRGDSAYEQYF
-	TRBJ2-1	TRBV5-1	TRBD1	TGCGCCAGCAGCTGGACCGGGACAGTATCCTACAATGAGCAGTTCTTC	CASSWTGTVSYNEQFF
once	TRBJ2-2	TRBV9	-	TGTGCCAGCAGCGTAGGAGTCGGAGGGCAGGGGGAGACCGGGGAGCTGTTTTTT	CASSVGVGGQGETGELFF
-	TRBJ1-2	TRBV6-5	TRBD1	TGTGCGACCGGGGGACAGCAGAGTTATGGCTACACCTTC	CATGGQQSYGYTF
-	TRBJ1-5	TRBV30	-	TGTGCCTGGAGTCATACGGGACTTAGCAATCAGCCCCAGCATTTT	CAWSHTGLSNQPQHF
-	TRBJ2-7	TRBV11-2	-	TGTGCCAGCAGCTCAAACTCACGGCCAGGGGACGAGCAGTACTTC	CASSSNSRPGDEQYF
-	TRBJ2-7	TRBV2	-	TGTGCCAGCAGGAGACGCGTGAGCGTCCACGAGCAGTACTTC	CASRRRVSVHEQYF
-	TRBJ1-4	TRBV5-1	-	TGCGCCAGCGCTCGTATGACATCAACTAATGAAAAACTGTTTTTT	CASARMTSTNEKLFF
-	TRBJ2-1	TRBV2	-	TGTGCCAGCAGGACTAGGGCAGGCCCGAGCTCCTACAATGAGCAGTTCTTC	CASRTRAGPSSYNEQFF
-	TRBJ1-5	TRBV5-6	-	TGTGCCAGCAGCTTGGGAGGAGGTCATCAGCCCCAGCATTTT	CASSLGGGHQPQHF
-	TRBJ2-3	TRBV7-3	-	TGTGCCAGCAGCTTATATAGGCAGGGCACAGATACGCAGTATTTT	CASSLYRQGTDTQYF
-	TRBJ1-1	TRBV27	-	TGTGCCAGCAGTTTTCGGGGGGGCAGGGCAAATGGTGTCACTGAAGCTTTCTTT	CASSFRGGRANGVTEAFF
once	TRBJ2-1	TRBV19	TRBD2	TGTGCCAGTAACGCGGGAGAAGGTTACAATGAGCAGTTCTTC	CASNAGEGYNEQFF
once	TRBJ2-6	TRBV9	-	TGTGCCAGCAGCGCAGGGGTATACTCTGGGGCCAACGTCCTGACTTTC	CASSAGVYSGANVLTF
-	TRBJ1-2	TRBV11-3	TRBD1	TGTGCCAGCAGCTTAGATGTGTCTGGACAGGAATCCTACTATGGCTACACCTTC	CASSLDVSGQESYYGYTF
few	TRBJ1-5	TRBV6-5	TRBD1	TGTGCCAGCAGCAGGGGGCGAGGTGAGCAGCCCCAGCATTTT	CASSRGRGEQPQHF
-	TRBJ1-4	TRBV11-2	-	TGTGCCAGCAGCTTATTTCCGGGGATTGCAACTAATGAAAAACTGTTTTTT	CASSLFPGIATNEKLFF
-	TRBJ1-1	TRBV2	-	TGTGCCAGCAGTTCAGTACCGAACACTGAAGCTTTCTTT	CASSSVPNTEAFF
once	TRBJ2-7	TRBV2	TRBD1	TGTGCCAGCAGTGAGTACTCACAGGGGGCGAGCGAGCAGTACTTC	CASSEYSQGASEQYF
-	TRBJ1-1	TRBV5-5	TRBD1	TGTGCCAGCAGCATCGGGACAGGGACTGAAGCTTTCTTT	CASSIGTGTEAFF
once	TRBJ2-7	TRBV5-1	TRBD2	TGCGCCAGCAGCTTGGCTAGCGGGAGAGGCTACGAGCAGTACTTC	CASSLASGRGYEQYF
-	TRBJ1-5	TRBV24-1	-	TGTGCCACCTCGCTTTCAGGTGGACAGCCCCAGCATTTT	CATSLSGGQPQHF
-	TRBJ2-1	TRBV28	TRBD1	TGTGCCAGCAGTTTATGGACGGGACAGGGAAGCTCCTACAATGAGCAGTTCTTC	CASSLWTGQGSSYNEQFF
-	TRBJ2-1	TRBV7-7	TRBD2	TGTGCTAGCAGCCCATCTAGCGGGAACTACAATGAGCAGTTCTTC	CASSPSSGNYNEQFF
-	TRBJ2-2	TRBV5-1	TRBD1	TGCGCCACCAAGCCGGGACAGGGGCCCGCTGGGGAGCTGTTTTTT	CATKPGQGPAGELFF
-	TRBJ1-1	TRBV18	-	TGTGCCAGCTCACCAGGTCCGGGGAGCGTGAGCACTGAAGCTTTCTTT	CASSPGPGSVSTEAFF
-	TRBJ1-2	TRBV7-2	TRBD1	TGTGCCAGCAGCTTAGATAGGGACAGAGCGTATGGCTACACCTTC	CASSLDRDRAYGYTF
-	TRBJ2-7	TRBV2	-	TGTGCCAGCAGTGCAGGGGACCGGGTGCAGTACTTC	CASSAGDRVQYF
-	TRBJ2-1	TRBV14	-	TGTGCCAGCAGCCATCTCCTAAGCTCCTACAATGAGCAGTTCTTC	CASSHLLSSYNEQFF
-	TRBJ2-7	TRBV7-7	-	TGTGCCAGCAGCTACAGGGTGGGTAGCGACTACGAGCAGTACTTC	CASSYRVGSDYEQYF
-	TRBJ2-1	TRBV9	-	TGTGCCAGCAGCTCATGGGACTCCACGGAGCAGTTCTTC	CASSSWDSTEQFF
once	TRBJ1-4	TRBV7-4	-	TGTGCCAGCAGCCGTTCGAGGTCATTGGCTGAAAAACTGTTTTTT	CASSRSRSLAEKLFF
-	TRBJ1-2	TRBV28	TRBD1	TGTGCCAGCAGGTCGGGGACAGGGGATACCTACACCTTC	CASRSGTGDTYTF
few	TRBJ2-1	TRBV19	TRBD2	TGTGCCAGTCGGCGCGGGAGCAGTGATGAGCAGTTCTTC	CASRRGSSDEQFF
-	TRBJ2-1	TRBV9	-	TGTGCCAGCAGCGGCCTAAGCGGCCGCTCCTACAATGAGCAGTTCTTC	CASSGLSGRSYNEQFF